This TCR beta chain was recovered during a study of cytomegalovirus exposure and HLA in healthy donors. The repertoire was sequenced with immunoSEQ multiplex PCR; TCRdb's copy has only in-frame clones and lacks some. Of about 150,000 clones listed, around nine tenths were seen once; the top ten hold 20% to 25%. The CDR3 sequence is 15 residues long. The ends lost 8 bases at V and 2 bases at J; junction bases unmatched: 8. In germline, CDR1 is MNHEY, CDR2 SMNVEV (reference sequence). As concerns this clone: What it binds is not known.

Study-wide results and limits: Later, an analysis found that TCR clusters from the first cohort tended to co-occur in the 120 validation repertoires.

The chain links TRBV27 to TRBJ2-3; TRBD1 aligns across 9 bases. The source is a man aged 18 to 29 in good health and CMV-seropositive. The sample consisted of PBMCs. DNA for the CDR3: TGTGCCAGCTCCCGGGACAGGGTTGTCACAGATACGCAGTATTTT. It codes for CASSRDRVVTDTQYF.